This T cell receptor beta chain stems from a study of spatial heterogeneity in lung cancer. In the study overall: Consistently, beta-chain sequences turned up in larger numbers than alpha-chain sequences did.

Germline V gives CDR1 LNHDA, CDR2 SQIVND (reference sequence). With 7 bases removed from V and 1 base from J, the gap between germline ends came to 14 bases. This CDR3 is 15 amino acids long. This clonotype was recorded at least ten times. Specified time point: sample taken at primary tumor resection. A single record per CDR3 protein comes from TCRdb applying MiXCR to the 5' RACE reads. The sample has roughly 80,000 distinct CDR3 sequences, approximately 8% seen once. This TCR came from a male donor with early-stage non-small cell lung cancer. The chain couples TRBV19 to TRBJ1-3; D not resolved. This specimen was PBMCs, taken at surgery. In nucleotides, the CDR3 is TGTGCCAGTACCTTAAGGGCCCCGTCTGGAAACACCATATATTTT. It translates to CASTLRAPSGNTIYF.